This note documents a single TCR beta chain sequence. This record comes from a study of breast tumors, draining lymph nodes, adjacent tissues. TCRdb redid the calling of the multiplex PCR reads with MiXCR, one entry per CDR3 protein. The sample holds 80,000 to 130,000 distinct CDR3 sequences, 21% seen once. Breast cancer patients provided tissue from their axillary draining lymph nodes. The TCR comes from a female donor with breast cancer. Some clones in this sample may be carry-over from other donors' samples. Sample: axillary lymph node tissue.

CDR3 loop: CASSIGAGSTKQYF. For the CDR3, the DNA is TGTGCCAGTAGTATAGGGGCGGGCTCTACGAAGCAGTACTTC. The chain combines TRBV19 with TRBJ2-7, with D maybe TRBD2 (5 bases). CDR3 length: 14 amino acids. The ends were cut back, 1 base at V and 8 bases at J, with 15 bases in the middle. Germline V gene lookup returns CDR1 LNHDA and CDR2 SQIVND (reference sequence).